Each of the 24 T cell receptor beta chains below was sequenced from the same sample in a study of vaccination effects on CD4 cells after COVID-19. Libraries were prepared by immunoSEQ multiplex PCR; TCRdb keeps only in-frame clonotypes and omits some of them. The sample includes around 30,000 clones, about 69% of them seen just once. Their recognized antigens are unknown. Expansion of antigen-specific CD4+ T cells with viral peptide pools was carried out by the ViraFEST assay before sequencing. With more than 9 days of culture completed, CD4+ T cells were isolated. The cohort was immunized with two doses of either the BNT162b2 or mRNA-1273 vaccine. The sequenced sample was CD4+ T cells from PBMCs cultured with HCoV-NL63 spike peptides, obtained after COVID-19 vaccination. The receptors derive from a human donor who received a COVID-19 vaccine.

This chain uses TRBV5-6 with TRBJ2-5; D uncertain. This CDR3 spans 13 amino acids. V lost 0 bases, J lost 3 bases, and 6 bases lay in between. Looked up from germline, CDR1 is SGHDT and CDR2 is YYEEEE. CDR3 DNA: TGTGCCAGCAGCTTGGGCGGTAAAGAGACCCAGTACTTC. It translates to CASSLGGKETQYF.

This rearrangement joins TRBV18 to TRBJ1-5, with 12 bases aligning to TRBD1. CDR3 size: 16 residues. Losses at the gene ends were 6 bases for V and 7 bases for J; bases not matched to a gene: 10. Germline values: CDR1 KGHSH, CDR2 LQKENI. The CDR3 reads CASSLGQGALKQPQHF. The CDR3 DNA sequence: TGTGCCAGCTCCCTGGGACAGGGGGCTCTTAAGCAGCCCCAGCATTTT. The full variable domain, its missing parts supplied by reference TRBV18 and TRBJ1-5, is NAGVMQNPRHLVRRRGQEARLRCSPMKGHSHVYWYRQLPEEGLKFMVYLQKENIIDESGMPKERFSAEFPKEGPSILRIQQVVRGDSAAYFCASSLGQGALKQPQHFGDGTRLSIL.

This clone was detected only once. The junction and the germline gene differ at one end; a read error may be behind it. This chain uses TRBV9 with TRBJ1-1; 7 bases line up with TRBD1. The CDR3 has 13 residues. Germline V CDR1 and CDR2: SGDLS, YYNGEE. In DNA, the CDR3 is TGTGCCAGCAGCGTAGAGTTGGCCGGGACAGAATATTTT. Its protein product is CASSVELAGTEYF.

The chain carries TRBV25-1 and TRBJ2-1; 10 positions match TRBD1. The germline gives CDR1 MGHDK, CDR2 SYGVNS. The CDR3 is 18 residues long. Trimming at V came to 1 base and at J to 7 bases, leaving 13 bases not matched to a gene. The CDR3 DNA reads as TGTGCCAGCAGTGAATTGTTTGTTTCGGGGACAGGGGAAAATGAGCAGTTCTTC. It yields the protein CASSELFVSGTGENEQFF.

This rearrangement joins TRBV6-1 to TRBJ2-1; TRBD1 aligns across 8 bases. V dropped 2 bases and J dropped 2; count of bases not matched to a gene: 2. CDR1 and CDR2 (germline): MNHNS, SASEGT. This CDR3 has 15 residues. This CDR3 is CASSEQGATYNEQFF. CDR3 in DNA: TGTGCCAGCAGTGAACAGGGGGCGACCTACAATGAGCAGTTCTTC.

The CDR3 DNA is TGTGCCAGCAGCTTTGGGGACAGGGGGTCCAGCGAGACCCAGTACTTC. Residues: CASSFGDRGSSETQYF. The rearrangement links TRBV13 to TRBJ2-5; 11 nucleotides agree with TRBD1. The CDR3 is 16 residues long. Germline V gene lookup returns CDR1 PRHDT and CDR2 FYEKMQ (reference sequence). V was pared by 3 bases and J by 5 bases, with 8 bases of the junction left unmatched.

The chain couples TRBV11-2 to TRBJ2-2; no firm D call. V shed 6 bases and J shed 0 bases, with 8 bases lying between them. CDR3 length: 14 residues. The V gene's germline CDR1 is SGHAT and CDR2 FQNNGV. CDR3 residues: CASSPPSNTGELFF. The CDR3 DNA is TGTGCCAGCAGTCCCCCGTCGAACACCGGGGAGCTGTTTTTT.

This rearrangement joins TRBV5-4 to TRBJ2-5; 8 bases match TRBD2. The CDR3 runs 14 residues. Germline-derived CDR1 and CDR2 are SGHNT and YYREEE (reference sequence). V shed 4 bases, J shed 4 bases, and the junction held 6 bases outside the gene matches. The CDR3 loop reads CASSPGGEPETQYF. CDR3 DNA sequence: TGTGCCAGCAGCCCCGGGGGGGAACCAGAGACCCAGTACTTC. The variable domain in full, completed from reference TRBV5-4 and TRBJ2-5, reads ETGVTQSPTHLIKTRGQQVTLRCSSQSGHNTVSWYQQALGQGPQFIFQYYREEENGRGNFPPRFSGLQFPNYSSELNVNALELDDSALYLCASSPGGEPETQYFGPGTRLLVL.

The CDR3 nucleotides are TGTGCCTGGAGTTTACAGGGTCACCACGCTGAAGCTTTCTTT. Protein: CAWSLQGHHAEAFF. The chain has TRBV30 and TRBJ1-1, with D maybe TRBD1 (6 bases). CDR1 is GTSNPN, CDR2 SVGIG, per germline (reference sequence). The germline V and J ends were trimmed by 2 bases and 6 bases, with 16 bases remaining between them. The CDR3 is 14 residues long.

The chain's CDR3 is CATSSAGDTGELFF. Here the CDR3 DNA reads TGTGCCACCAGCAGCGCTGGGGACACCGGGGAGCTGTTTTTT. The rearrangement links TRBV15 to TRBJ2-2; D unresolved. The V and J ends lost 3 bases and 3 bases respectively, with 8 bases between them. CDR1 is LNHNV and CDR2 is YYDKDF in the germline V gene (reference sequence). This CDR3 spans 14 amino acids.

The gene calls are TRBV5-1 and TRBJ2-1, with 11 bases fitting TRBD2. Germline CDR1 is SGHRS and CDR2 is YFSETQ. The CDR3 has 13 amino acids. Unmatched junction bases numbered 3, after V lost 5 bases and J lost 8 bases. For the CDR3, the DNA is TGCGCCAGCAGGGTAGCGGGAGGGGATGAGCAGTTCTTC. Translation gives CASRVAGGDEQFF. The variable domain in full, with the rest retrieved from reference TRBV5-1 and TRBJ2-1, is KAGVTQTPRYLIKTRGQQVTLSCSPISGHRSVSWYQQTPGQGLQFLFEYFSETQRNKGNFPGRFSGRQFSNSRSEMNVSTLELGDSALYLCASRVAGGDEQFFGPGTRLTVL.

This chain connects TRBV6-1 to TRBJ2-2; TRBD2 matches at 9 bases. The CDR3 has 18 amino acids. V shed 2 bases, J shed 2 bases, and the junction held 9 bases outside the gene matches. CDR1 and CDR2 from the germline V gene are MNHNS and SASEGT. Written as DNA, the CDR3 is TGTGCCAGCAGTGAAAATCCAGCGGGGGGACCTAACACCGGGGAGCTGTTTTTT. As protein: CASSENPAGGPNTGELFF.

This sequence joins TRBV3-1 (or the pseudogene TRBV3-2) and TRBJ2-1, with 11 bases aligning to TRBD2. The germline V gene has CDR1 LGHDT and CDR2 YNNKEL (reference sequence). The trim removed 4 bases at V and 1 base at J, leaving 12 bases unmatched. The CDR3 is 19 residues long. The CDR3 DNA reads TGTGCCAGCAGCCCACCTGCGGGTAGCGGGAGGGTTTCCTACAATGAGCAGTTCTTC. Its translation: CASSPPAGSGRVSYNEQFF.

This clone turned up a few times. The rearrangement joins TRBV3-1 (or the pseudogene TRBV3-2) to TRBJ2-1, with TRBD2 matching 7 bases. The CDR3 totals 12 residues. Germline values: CDR1 LGHDT, CDR2 YNNKEL (reference sequence). With V trimmed by 3 bases and J by 13 bases, 6 bases remained unmatched. The CDR3 region is CASSHRSGPQFF. The CDR3 region has the DNA TGTGCCAGCAGCCACCGTAGCGGGCCTCAGTTCTTC.

This rearrangement joins TRBV6-5 to TRBJ1-1; the match to TRBD1 covers 7 bases. The CDR3 runs to 13 residues. V shed 7 bases, J shed 4 bases, and the junction held 6 bases outside the gene matches. CDR1 and CDR2 (germline): MNHEY, SVGAGI. The DNA for the CDR3 is TGTGCCAGCATTAGACAGGGCTTCACTGAAGCTTTCTTT. Encoded protein: CASIRQGFTEAFF.

This clone has only a few counts. This sequence joins TRBV5-1 and TRBJ2-2; D is unresolved. The ends were cut back, 4 bases at V and 7 bases at J, with 11 bases in the middle. The CDR3 spans 13 residues. Germline V gene lookup returns CDR1 SGHRS and CDR2 YFSETQ. The CDR3 sequence: CASSPGASGELFF. CDR3 DNA: TGCGCCAGCAGCCCCGGCGCGAGCGGGGAGCTGTTTTTT.

The chain uses TRBV7-8 and TRBJ2-6, with 7 bases fitting TRBD1. Germline CDR1 and CDR2: SGHVS and FQNEAQ. The ends lost 5 bases at V and 0 bases at J; junction bases unmatched: 10. The CDR3 contains 18 residues. The CDR3, as DNA: TGTGCCAGCAGCCTAAGGACAGGAACACCCTCTGGGGCCAACGTCCTGACTTTC. It encodes CASSLRTGTPSGANVLTF.

The chain joins TRBV5-4 to TRBJ2-1; D possibly uses TRBD1 or TRBD2 (5 bases each). Trimming pared 3 bases from V and 9 bases from J, leaving 10 bases between. CDR1 is SGHNT and CDR2 is YYREEE in the germline V gene (reference sequence). The CDR3 is 12 residues long. CDR3 bases: TGTGCCAGCAGCTGGGACGAAGGTGAGCAGTTCTTC. It yields the protein CASSWDEGEQFF.

CDR3: CASSPPNPGSYGYTF. The CDR3 region has the DNA TGTGCCAGCTCACCACCGAATCCGGGCAGCTATGGCTACACCTTC. The chain combines TRBV18 with TRBJ1-2, with unresolved D. V lost 0 bases and J lost 4, with 12 bases in between. The V gene's germline CDR1 is KGHSH and CDR2 LQKENI. CDR3 length: 15 residues.

The V and J genes are TRBV29-1 and TRBJ1-2; 8 bases are a match to TRBD1. Germline V CDR1 and CDR2: SQVTM, ANQGSEA. V trimming: 4 bases; J trimming: 8 bases; junction bases outside the gene matches: 3. This CDR3 spans 11 amino acids. The CDR3 region is CSVAGTGGYTF. The CDR3 DNA follows: TGCAGCGTTGCCGGGACAGGAGGCTACACCTTC.

This clone has a handful of counts. The rearrangement links TRBV19 to TRBJ1-6, with TRBD1 matching over 10 bases. After removal of 3 bases from V and 7 bases from J, the junction contained 3 bases not matched to a gene. The CDR3 is 15 amino acids. Germline lookup yields CDR1 LNHDA and CDR2 SQIVND (reference sequence). DNA for the CDR3: TGTGCCAGTAGTATCGTGGGACAGGGGAATTCACCCCTCCACTTT. This codes for CASSIVGQGNSPLHF. The full variable domain, its missing parts supplied by reference TRBV19 and TRBJ1-6, is DGGITQSPKYLFRKEGQNVTLSCEQNLNHDAMYWYRQDPGQGLRLIYYSQIVNDFQKGDIAEGYSVSREKKESFPLTVTSAQKNPTAFYLCASSIVGQGNSPLHFGNGTRLTVT.

This clone was seen only once. This rearrangement joins TRBV24-1 to TRBJ2-1; possible D gene TRBD2, 6 bases. The germline V gene has CDR1 KGHDR and CDR2 SFDVKD. The CDR3 contains 13 residues. The V end lost 7 bases, the J end lost 3 bases, and 9 bases lay between the germline ends. This chain's CDR3 is CATRGGNYNEQFF. In DNA form, the CDR3 reads TGTGCCACCAGAGGAGGGAACTACAATGAGCAGTTCTTC.

This clone is termed medium-sized. The chain combines TRBV5-1 with TRBJ2-2; no clear D. The V and J ends lost 1 base and 0 bases respectively, with 7 bases between them. The CDR3 loop spans 15 amino acids. Germline CDR1 and CDR2: SGHRS and YFSETQ. CDR3 nucleotide sequence: TGCGCCAGCAGCTTGACAGCTGCGAACACCGGGGAGCTGTTTTTT. Residues: CASSLTAANTGELFF.

This clone was recorded once. This chain joins TRBV3-1 (or the pseudogene TRBV3-2) and TRBJ1-1; 8 bases are shared with TRBD1. The CDR3 has 13 residues. CDR1 LGHDT and CDR2 YNNKEL come from the germline V gene (reference sequence). The ends lost 9 bases at V and 2 bases at J; junction bases unmatched: 5. In DNA, the CDR3 is TGTGCCAGTACGGACAGGGTTAACACTGAAGCTTTCTTT. Amino acids: CASTDRVNTEAFF.